This T cell receptor beta chain was found in a study of blood T cell repertoires in COVID-19. V gave up 0 bases and J gave up 4 bases, with 7 bases separating them. The CDR3 runs to 14 residues. CDR1 is SGDLS, CDR2 YYNGEE, per germline. Produced via immunoSEQ multiplex PCR; TCRdb's table is partial and in-frame only. In the table there are over 25,000 clones, roughly 90% of which are singletons. This clonotype was obtained from a human donor in a cohort sampled during active COVID-19. Sequencing was done on a sample of peripheral blood. The chain recombines TRBV9 with TRBJ2-2; tentatively, D is TRBD2 (5 bases). CDR3 residues: CASSVGEGTGELFF. The CDR3 coding sequence is TGTGCCAGCAGCGTAGGAGAGGGCACCGGGGAGCTGTTTTTT.